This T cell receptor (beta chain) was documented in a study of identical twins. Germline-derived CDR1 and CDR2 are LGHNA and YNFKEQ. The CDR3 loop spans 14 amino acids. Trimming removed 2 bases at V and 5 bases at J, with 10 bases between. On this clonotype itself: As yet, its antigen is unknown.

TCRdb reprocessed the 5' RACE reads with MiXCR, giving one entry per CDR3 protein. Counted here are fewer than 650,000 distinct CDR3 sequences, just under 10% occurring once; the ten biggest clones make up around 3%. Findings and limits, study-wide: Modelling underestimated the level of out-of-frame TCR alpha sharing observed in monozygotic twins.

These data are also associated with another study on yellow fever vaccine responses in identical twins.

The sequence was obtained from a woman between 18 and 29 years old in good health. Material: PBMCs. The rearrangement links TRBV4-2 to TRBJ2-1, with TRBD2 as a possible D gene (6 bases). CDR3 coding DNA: TGTGCCAGCAGCCAATCGGGAGCGAACAATGAGCAGTTCTTC. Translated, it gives CASSQSGANNEQFF.